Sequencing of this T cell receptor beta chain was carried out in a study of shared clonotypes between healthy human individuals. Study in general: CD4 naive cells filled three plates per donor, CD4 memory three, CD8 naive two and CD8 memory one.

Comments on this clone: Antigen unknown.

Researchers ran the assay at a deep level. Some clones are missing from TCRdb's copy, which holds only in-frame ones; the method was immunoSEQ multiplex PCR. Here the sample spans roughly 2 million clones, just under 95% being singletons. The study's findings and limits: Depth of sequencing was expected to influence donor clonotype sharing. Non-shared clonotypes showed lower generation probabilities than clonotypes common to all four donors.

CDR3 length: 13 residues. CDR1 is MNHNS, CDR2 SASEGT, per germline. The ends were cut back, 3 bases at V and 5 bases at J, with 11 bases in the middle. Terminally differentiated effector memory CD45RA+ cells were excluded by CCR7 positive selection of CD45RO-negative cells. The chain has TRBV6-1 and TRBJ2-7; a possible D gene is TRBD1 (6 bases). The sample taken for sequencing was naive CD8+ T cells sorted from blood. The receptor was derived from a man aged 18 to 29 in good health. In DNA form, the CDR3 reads TGTGCCAGCAGTGATTACAGGGTCCACGAGCAGTACTTC. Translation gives CASSDYRVHEQYF.